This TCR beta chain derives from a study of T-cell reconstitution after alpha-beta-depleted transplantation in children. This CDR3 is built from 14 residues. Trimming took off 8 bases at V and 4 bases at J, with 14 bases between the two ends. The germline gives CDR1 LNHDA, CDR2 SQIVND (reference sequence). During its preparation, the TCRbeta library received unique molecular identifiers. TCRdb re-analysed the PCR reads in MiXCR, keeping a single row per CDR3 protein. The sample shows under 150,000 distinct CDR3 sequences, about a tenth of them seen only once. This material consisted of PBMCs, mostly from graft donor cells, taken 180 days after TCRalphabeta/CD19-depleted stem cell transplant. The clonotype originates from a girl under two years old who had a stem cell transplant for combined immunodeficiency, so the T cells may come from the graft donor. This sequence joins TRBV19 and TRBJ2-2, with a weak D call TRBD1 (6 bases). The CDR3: CASRSRGTTGELFF. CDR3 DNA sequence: TGTGCCAGTCGATCCAGGGGCACCACCGGGGAGCTGTTTTTT.